Listed below are T cell receptor beta chains from one sample, sequenced in a study of T cells in narcolepsy. Generated by immunoSEQ multiplex PCR, the TCRdb table keeps only in-frame clones and is missing some. The table includes approximately 30,000 clones, approximately 84% detected once. Sequenced sample: memory (CD45RA-) CD4+ T cells from blood. The receptors derive from a human donor in good health. CDR3s include the opening cysteine and the closing phenylalanine or tryptophan. Each record gives: clone size, V gene, J gene, D gene, CDR3 length, CDR3 protein, CDR3 DNA. The D gene is left open where the match is weak. Expanded clones are given a class, and other clones once, few, many or no size at all.

-	TRBV15	TRBJ1-2	TRBD1	15	CATSRAGTGTYGYTF	TGTGCCACCAGCAGAGCAGGGACAGGCACCTATGGCTACACCTTC
-	TRBV7-3	TRBJ2-3	-	11	CASSLTDTQYF	TGTGCCAGCAGCCTCACAGATACGCAGTATTTT
-	TRBV7-3	TRBJ2-5	TRBD1	15	CASSPGRDRGETQYF	TGTGCCAGCAGCCCTGGGAGGGACAGGGGAGAGACCCAGTACTTC
few	TRBV11-2	TRBJ2-7	TRBD2	16	CASSLNGASGRYEQYF	TGTGCCAGCAGCTTAAATGGGGCTAGCGGGAGGTACGAGCAGTACTTC
-	TRBV4-3	TRBJ1-3	-	15	CASSQGGYTGNTIYF	TGCGCCAGCAGCCAAGGAGGTTACACTGGAAACACCATATATTTT
few	TRBV6-5	TRBJ2-5	-	14	CASSYSWVGETQYF	TGTGCCAGCAGTTACTCCTGGGTGGGAGAGACCCAGTACTTC
-	TRBV9	TRBJ1-1	-	15	CASSVGQILNTEAFF	TGTGCCAGCAGCGTCGGACAGATCCTGAACACTGAAGCTTTCTTT
-	TRBV5-1	TRBJ2-1	-	13	CASSSSPLGEQFF	TGCGCCAGCTCCTCTTCTCCCCTAGGTGAGCAGTTCTTC
few	TRBV7-9	TRBJ1-3	TRBD1	18	CASSLKTGVSISGNTIYF	TGTGCCAGCAGCCTGAAGACAGGGGTCTCCATCTCTGGAAACACCATATATTTT
-	TRBV18	TRBJ2-7	TRBD2	14	CASSRAGGVDEQYF	TGTGCCAGCTCACGGGCCGGGGGGGTCGACGAGCAGTACTTC
-	TRBV10-3	TRBJ1-2	TRBD1	13	CAISNRGDYGYTF	TGTGCCATCAGCAACAGGGGGGACTATGGCTACACCTTC
-	TRBV7-6	TRBJ2-5	-	13	CASTKGEGETQYF	TGTGCCAGCACAAAGGGGGAAGGAGAAACCCAGTACTTC
-	TRBV9	TRBJ1-3	-	14	CASSVDLMGNTIYF	TGTGCCAGCAGCGTGGACCTTATGGGAAACACCATATATTTT
-	TRBV19	TRBJ2-7	-	12	CATKGSPYEQYF	TGTGCCACCAAAGGGAGCCCCTACGAGCAGTACTTC
-	TRBV28	TRBJ1-2	-	13	CATKSLRTSGYTF	TGTGCCACCAAGAGCCTTAGGACGTCTGGCTACACCTTC
-	TRBV2	TRBJ2-3	-	14	CASMGGLHTDTQYF	TGTGCCAGCATGGGGGGACTGCACACAGATACGCAGTATTTT
-	TRBV7-2	TRBJ1-5	-	13	CASSMDRNQPQHF	TGTGCCAGCTCGATGGACAGAAATCAGCCCCAGCATTTT
once	TRBV28	TRBJ2-1	TRBD2	14	CASRLGGRENEQFF	TGTGCCAGCAGACTAGGCGGGAGGGAGAATGAGCAGTTCTTC
-	TRBV7-2	TRBJ1-4	-	16	CASSFVGGATNEKLFF	TGTGCCAGCAGCTTCGTGGGGGGCGCAACTAATGAAAAACTGTTTTTT
-	TRBV10-3	TRBJ2-3	-	16	CAIRAADQLYVNTQYF	TGTGCCATCAGAGCCGCGGACCAACTATATGTGAATACGCAGTATTTT
-	TRBV6-6	TRBJ2-1	TRBD2	16	CASGQDSGGRHNEQFF	TGTGCCAGCGGGCAGGATAGCGGGGGCCGACACAATGAGCAGTTCTTC
-	TRBV6-5	TRBJ2-5	-	14	CASSYSTIQETQYF	TGTGCCAGCAGTTACTCGACAATCCAAGAGACCCAGTACTTC
-	TRBV28	TRBJ2-7	-	15	CASSSSGGFPDEQYF	TGTGCCAGCAGTTCATCAGGGGGGTTTCCGGACGAGCAGTACTTC
-	TRBV13	TRBJ2-1	-	13	CASSPGSYNEQFF	TGTGCCAGCAGCCCCGGCTCCTACAATGAGCAGTTCTTC
-	TRBV11-2	TRBJ2-7	-	12	CASSRVASEQYF	TGTGCCAGCAGCCGGGTGGCGTCCGAGCAGTACTTC
-	TRBV7-2	TRBJ1-5	-	15	CASSLRDTPGLPQHF	TGTGCCAGCAGCTTACGGGACACCCCTGGGCTTCCCCAGCATTTT
-	TRBV28	TRBJ1-5	-	15	CASRGPNRDYQPQHF	TGTGCCAGCAGGGGCCCGAACAGGGATTATCAGCCCCAGCATTTT
-	TRBV28	TRBJ2-7	-	12	CASTERAYEQYF	TGTGCCAGCACCGAGAGGGCCTACGAGCAGTACTTC
-	TRBV28	TRBJ2-7	-	15	CASSPPGFTSYEQYF	TGTGCCAGCAGTCCCCCAGGCTTTACTTCCTACGAGCAGTACTTC
-	TRBV5-1	TRBJ2-3	TRBD2	18	CASSLGTSGGRSTDTQYF	TGCGCCAGCAGCTTGGGGACTAGCGGAGGGCGGAGCACAGATACGCAGTATTTT
-	TRBV11-2	TRBJ2-5	TRBD2	16	CASSRSPLAGVETQYF	TGTGCCAGCAGCCGCAGCCCGCTAGCGGGAGTAGAGACCCAGTACTTC
-	TRBV6-6	TRBJ1-3	-	16	CAGSYSMSGYGNTIYF	TGTGCCGGCAGTTACTCGATGTCAGGGTACGGAAACACCATATATTTT
-	TRBV4-2	TRBJ2-3	-	15	CASSRSFTEADTQYF	TGTGCCAGCAGCCGTAGTTTTACAGAGGCAGATACGCAGTATTTT
once	TRBV14	TRBJ2-2	-	14	CASSHPRGTGELFF	TGTGCCAGCAGCCACCCGAGAGGGACCGGGGAGCTGTTTTTT
-	TRBV2	TRBJ2-3	-	14	CASRKLLGTDTQYF	TGTGCCAGCAGGAAACTTCTAGGCACAGATACGCAGTATTTT
-	TRBV4-2	TRBJ2-3	TRBD2	16	CASSQGGLAPTDTQYF	TGTGCCAGCAGCCAAGGGGGACTAGCGCCCACAGATACGCAGTATTTT
-	TRBV2	TRBJ2-5	TRBD1	13	CASSLGTGLTQYF	TGTGCCAGCAGTCTGGGGACAGGGTTAACCCAGTACTTC
-	TRBV12-5	TRBJ1-2	TRBD1	14	CASGTSGQGSGYTF	TGTGCTAGTGGAACCTCGGGACAGGGCTCTGGCTACACCTTC
-	TRBV27	TRBJ2-2	-	14	CASSLAPATGELFF	TGTGCCAGCAGTTTAGCCCCCGCCACCGGGGAGCTGTTTTTT
-	TRBV5-1	TRBJ2-7	-	14	CASSLAAGPYEQYF	TGCGCCAGCAGCTTGGCTGCTGGGCCCTACGAGCAGTACTTC
-	TRBV27	TRBJ2-1	TRBD1	15	CASTPQGASTDEQFF	TGTGCCAGCACCCCACAGGGGGCGTCTACGGATGAGCAGTTCTTC
-	TRBV7-9	TRBJ1-6	-	15	CASSPQAGVESPLHF	TGTGCCAGCAGCCCTCAGGCAGGGGTAGAATCACCCCTCCACTTT
few	TRBV28	TRBJ2-7	-	12	CASSLIWYEQYF	TGTGCCAGCAGTTTGATATGGTACGAGCAGTACTTC
-	TRBV18	TRBJ2-7	-	13	CASSPLGADEQYF	TGTGCCAGCTCACCACTCGGGGCAGACGAGCAGTACTTC
-	TRBV4-3	TRBJ1-5	-	15	CASSQDGGDHQPQHF	TGCGCCAGCAGCCAAGATGGGGGGGATCACCAGCCCCAGCATTTT
-	TRBV5-5	TRBJ2-1	-	17	CASSLQAGARSYNEQFF	TGTGCCAGCAGCTTGCAGGCAGGGGCTCGCTCCTACAATGAGCAGTTCTTC
-	TRBV19	TRBJ1-5	-	17	CASSIGWQRYSNQPQHF	TGTGCCAGTAGTATAGGTTGGCAGCGCTATAGCAATCAGCCCCAGCATTTT
-	TRBV5-6	TRBJ2-1	-	14	CASRGQSVGNEQFF	TGTGCCAGCAGGGGGCAGAGCGTAGGTAATGAGCAGTTCTTC
-	TRBV7-9	TRBJ1-1	TRBD1	14	CASSPTGYGGEAFF	TGTGCCAGCAGCCCGACAGGGTATGGTGGTGAAGCTTTCTTT
few	TRBV19	TRBJ2-7	-	11	CASSRTAPRRF	TGTGCCAGTAGTCGGACAGCCCCGAGGAGGTTC
-	TRBV19	TRBJ1-2	-	11	CAGQSYYGYTF	TGTGCCGGCCAGTCGTACTATGGCTACACCTTC
-	TRBV5-4	TRBJ1-2	-	12	CASSSQDYGYTF	TGTGCCAGCAGCTCGCAAGACTATGGCTACACCTTC
-	TRBV6-6	TRBJ1-1	-	14	CASSQTKQGPEAFF	TGTGCCAGCAGCCAAACTAAACAAGGCCCTGAAGCTTTCTTT
once	TRBV4-3	TRBJ2-6	-	15	CASSQESREANVLTF	TGCGCCAGCAGCCAAGAATCGCGGGAGGCCAACGTCCTGACTTTC